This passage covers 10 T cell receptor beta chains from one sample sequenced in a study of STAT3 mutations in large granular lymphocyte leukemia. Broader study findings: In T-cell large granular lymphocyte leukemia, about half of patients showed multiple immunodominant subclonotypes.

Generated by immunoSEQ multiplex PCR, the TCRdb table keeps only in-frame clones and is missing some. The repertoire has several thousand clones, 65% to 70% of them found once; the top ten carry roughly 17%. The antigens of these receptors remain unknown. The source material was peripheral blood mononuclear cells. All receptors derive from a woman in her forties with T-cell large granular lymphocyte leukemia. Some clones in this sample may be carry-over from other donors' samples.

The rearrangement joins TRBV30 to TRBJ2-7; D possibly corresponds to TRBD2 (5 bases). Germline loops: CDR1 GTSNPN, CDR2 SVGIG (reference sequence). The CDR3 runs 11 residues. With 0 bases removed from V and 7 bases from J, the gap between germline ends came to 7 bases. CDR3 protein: CAWSVGGEQYF. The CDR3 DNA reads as TGTGCCTGGAGTGTCGGCGGGGAGCAGTACTTC.

The CDR3 bases are TGTGCCAGCAGCAGAGAGAGCGGGAGCCACGAGCAGTACTTC. As protein: CASSRESGSHEQYF. The chain is built from TRBV7-2 and TRBJ2-7; 8 positions match TRBD2. This CDR3 has 14 amino acids. Germline CDR1 reads SGHTA; CDR2 reads FQGNSA. The V gene end was trimmed by 5 bases and the J gene end by 5 bases; junction bases not matched to a gene: 8.

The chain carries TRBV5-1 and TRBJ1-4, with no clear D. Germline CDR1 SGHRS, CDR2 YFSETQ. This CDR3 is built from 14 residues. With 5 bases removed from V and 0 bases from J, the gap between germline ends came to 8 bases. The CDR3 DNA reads TGCGCCAGCAGTCTGACATCAACTAATGAAAAACTGTTTTTT. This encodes CASSLTSTNEKLFF.

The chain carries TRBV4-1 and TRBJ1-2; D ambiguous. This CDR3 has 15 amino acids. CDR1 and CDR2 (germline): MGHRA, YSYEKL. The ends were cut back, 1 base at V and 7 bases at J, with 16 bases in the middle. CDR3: CASSQVAAVPGGYTF. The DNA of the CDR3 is TGCGCCAGCAGCCAAGTCGCGGCAGTCCCAGGTGGCTACACCTTC.

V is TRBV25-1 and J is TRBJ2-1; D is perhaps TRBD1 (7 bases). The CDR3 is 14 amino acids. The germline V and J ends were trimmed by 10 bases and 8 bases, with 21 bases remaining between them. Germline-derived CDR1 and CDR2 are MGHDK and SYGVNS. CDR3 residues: CAISHRGGVDEQFF. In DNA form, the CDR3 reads TGTGCCATCAGCCACAGGGGAGGTGTCGATGAGCAGTTCTTC.

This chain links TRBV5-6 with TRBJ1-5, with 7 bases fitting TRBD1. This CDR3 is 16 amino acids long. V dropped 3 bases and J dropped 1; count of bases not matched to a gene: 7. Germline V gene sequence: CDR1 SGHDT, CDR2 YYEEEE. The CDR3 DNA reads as TGTGCCAGCAGCTCTCGACAGGGAATGAGCAATCAGCCCCAGCATTTT. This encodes CASSSRQGMSNQPQHF.

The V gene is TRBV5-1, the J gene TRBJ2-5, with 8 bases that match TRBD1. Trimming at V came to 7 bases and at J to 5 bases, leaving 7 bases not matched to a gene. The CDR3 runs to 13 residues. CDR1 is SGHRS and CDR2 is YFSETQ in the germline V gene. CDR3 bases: TGCGCCAGCTCGGGACAGGCGGGTGAGACCCAGTACTTC. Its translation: CASSGQAGETQYF.

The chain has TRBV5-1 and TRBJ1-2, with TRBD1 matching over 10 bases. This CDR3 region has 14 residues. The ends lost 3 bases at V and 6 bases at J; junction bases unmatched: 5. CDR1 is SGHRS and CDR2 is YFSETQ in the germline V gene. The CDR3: CASSYGTGEDGYTF. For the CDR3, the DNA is TGCGCCAGCAGCTACGGGACAGGGGAGGATGGCTACACCTTC. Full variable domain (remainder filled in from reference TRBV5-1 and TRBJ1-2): KAGVTQTPRYLIKTRGQQVTLSCSPISGHRSVSWYQQTPGQGLQFLFEYFSETQRNKGNFPGRFSGRQFSNSRSEMNVSTLELGDSALYLCASSYGTGEDGYTFGSGTRLTVV.

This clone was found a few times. The CDR3 is CASSLQQNYGYTF. CDR3 coding DNA: TGTGCCAGCAGCCTGCAGCAGAACTATGGCTACACCTTC. This chain connects TRBV5-8 to TRBJ1-2; D remains ambiguous. This CDR3 is built from 13 residues. V was trimmed by 4 bases and J by 2 bases, leaving 9 bases between them. In germline, CDR1 is SGHTS, CDR2 YDEGEE.

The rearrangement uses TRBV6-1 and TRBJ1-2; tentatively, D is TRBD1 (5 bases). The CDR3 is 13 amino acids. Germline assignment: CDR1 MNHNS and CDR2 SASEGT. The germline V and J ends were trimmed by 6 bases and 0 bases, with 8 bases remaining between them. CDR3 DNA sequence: TGTGCCAGCAGATCGACAGCTAACTATGGCTACACCTTC. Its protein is CASRSTANYGYTF.